Listed below are T cell receptor beta chains from one sample, sequenced in a study of T cells after posttransplantation cyclophosphamide. The repertoire was sequenced with immunoSEQ multiplex PCR; TCRdb's copy has only in-frame clones and lacks some. This table holds 11,000 to 15,000 clones, 76% found once. Input material: memory CD4+ T cells sorted from PBMCs. These receptors all stem from a man aged 45 to 65. Both conserved end residues are part of each CDR3. Fields, in order: clone size, CDR3 length, J gene, V gene, D gene, CDR3 DNA, CDR3 protein. A D gene is named only where the DNA matches it firmly. Clone size, where shown, is once, few, many, or a class for clones that have expanded.

NA | 13 | TRBJ2-1 | TRBV19 | TRBD1 | TGTGCCAGTAGGGACAGGGGGTACGATGAGCAGTTCTTC | CASRDRGYDEQFF
NA | 13 | TRBJ2-5 | TRBV6-6 | NA | TGTGCCAGCCGCCCGGGGATGTCTGAGACCCAGTACTTC | CASRPGMSETQYF
NA | 17 | TRBJ2-6 | TRBV18 | TRBD2 | TGTGCCAGCTCCCTTGCGGGAGTGAACTCTGGGGCCAACGTCCTGACTTTC | CASSLAGVNSGANVLTF
NA | 16 | TRBJ1-2 | TRBV4-1 | NA | TGCGCCAGCAGCCAAGTGGCGGCCGGTGGGAACTATGGCTACACCTTC | CASSQVAAGGNYGYTF
NA | 13 | TRBJ2-7 | TRBV5-1 | TRBD1 | TGCGCCAGCAGCTGGGACAGTCTTGGGGAGCAGTACTTC | CASSWDSLGEQYF
NA | 14 | TRBJ1-1 | TRBV30 | NA | TGTGCCTGGAAAAAACAGGGTATGAACACTGAAGCTTTCTTT | CAWKKQGMNTEAFF
NA | 15 | TRBJ1-1 | TRBV19 | NA | TGTGCCAGTAGTCTAGCGGCCCAGGGGAACACTGAAGCTTTCTTT | CASSLAAQGNTEAFF
NA | 13 | TRBJ2-5 | TRBV7-9 | TRBD2 | TGTGCCATCTCGAGCGGGAGTGGGGAGACCCAGTACTTC | CAISSGSGETQYF
medium-sized | 12 | TRBJ2-5 | TRBV19 | NA | TGTGCCAGTAAAGAAGGAGGAGAGACCCAGTACTTC | CASKEGGETQYF
NA | 16 | TRBJ2-3 | TRBV14 | TRBD2 | TGTGCCAGCAGTTTCGCCCTGACTAGCGGGATTGATACGCAGTATTTT | CASSFALTSGIDTQYF
few | 15 | TRBJ1-5 | TRBV15 | NA | TGTGCCACCAGCGGAAGACAGGCGATCAATCAGCCCCAGCATTTT | CATSGRQAINQPQHF
NA | 13 | TRBJ1-5 | TRBV27 | NA | TGTGCCAGCAGTTATCGGGTAAATCAGCCCCAGCATTTT | CASSYRVNQPQHF
NA | 14 | TRBJ2-4 | TRBV6-6 | NA | TGTGCCAGCATGGGGCTACTAGCCAAAAACATTCAGTACTTC | CASMGLLAKNIQYF
NA | 14 | TRBJ2-7 | TRBV11-3 | NA | TGTGCCAGCAGCTTACTAGCCAGGTCCTACGAGCAGTACTTC | CASSLLARSYEQYF
few | 14 | TRBJ2-1 | TRBV7-7 | NA | TGTGCTAGCAGCTTAACTACCCGGCACAATGAGCAGTTCTTC | CASSLTTRHNEQFF
few | 13 | TRBJ1-1 | TRBV19 | NA | TGTGCCAGTAGTATCCACCTGAGCGTGCAAGCTTTCTTT | CASSIHLSVQAFF
NA | 14 | TRBJ2-7 | TRBV2 | NA | TGTGCCAGCAGGACAGGACAGCTTCAACGAGAGCAGTACTTC | CASRTGQLQREQYF
NA | 18 | TRBJ2-3 | TRBV7-6 | TRBD2 | TGTGCCAGCAGCTTAGAGGGGGTAGCGGGGACTAGCACAGATACGCAGTATTTT | CASSLEGVAGTSTDTQYF
NA | 11 | TRBJ1-1 | TRBV2 | NA | TGTGCCAGCGGCAGGGGCACTGAAGCTTTCTTT | CASGRGTEAFF
NA | 15 | TRBJ2-7 | TRBV4-2 | TRBD2 | TGTGCCAGCAGCCTAGCGGGAATCCCTCTCTACGAGCAGTACTTC | CASSLAGIPLYEQYF
few | 15 | TRBJ2-5 | TRBV21-1 | NA | TGTGCCAGCAGCGTTGCGGCGGAGGGTCAAGAGACCCAGTACTTC | CASSVAAEGQETQYF
few | 13 | TRBJ1-1 | TRBV27 | TRBD1 | TGTGCCAGCAGGCCTACAGGGGGGACTGAAGCTTTCTTT | CASRPTGGTEAFF
NA | 13 | TRBJ2-3 | TRBV4-3 | NA | TGCGCCAGCAGCCGCGGGCGGGCAGATACGCAGTATTTT | CASSRGRADTQYF
NA | 18 | TRBJ2-4 | TRBV4-2 | NA | TGTGCCAGCAGCCAAGATCTCGGACAAGGGGGATCAAAAAACATTCAGTACTTC | CASSQDLGQGGSKNIQYF
NA | 15 | TRBJ2-1 | TRBV30 | TRBD1 | TGTGCCTGGATTCAACTCCCGGGACAGGGGGATGAGCAGTTCTTC | CAWIQLPGQGDEQFF
NA | 13 | TRBJ1-2 | TRBV9 | NA | TGTGCCAGCAGCGTAAAACCACTTCACGGCTACACCTTC | CASSVKPLHGYTF
few | 14 | TRBJ1-4 | TRBV7-2 | TRBD1 | TGTGCCAGCAGCTTGAGGGGGCTGGATGTAAAACTGTTTTTT | CASSLRGLDVKLFF
few | 15 | TRBJ2-1 | TRBV18 | TRBD2 | TGTGCCAGCTCACCTGGACTAGCCGGAGACAATGAGCAGTTCTTC | CASSPGLAGDNEQFF
NA | 12 | TRBJ1-1 | TRBV19 | NA | TGTGCCAGTAGTATAGGCCAGAGAGGGTCTTTCTTT | CASSIGQRGSFF
NA | 16 | TRBJ1-4 | TRBV27 | NA | TGTGCCAGCAGTTCGTTGGGCAGCGGGGCAAATGAAAAACTGTTTTTT | CASSSLGSGANEKLFF
few | 17 | TRBJ1-2 | TRBV23-1 | TRBD1 | TGCGCCAGCAGTCAACTTACCGGGACAGCACGTCCCTATGGCTACACCTTC | CASSQLTGTARPYGYTF
NA | 15 | TRBJ2-4 | TRBV18 | NA | TGTGCCAGCTCACCTGGGTTAGGGGGCAAAAACATTCAGTACTTC | CASSPGLGGKNIQYF
NA | 13 | TRBJ1-2 | TRBV28 | NA | TGTGCCAGTCATGGGGGCTACTGGAGGGGCTACACCTTC | CASHGGYWRGYTF
NA | 15 | TRBJ1-1 | TRBV6-1 | NA | TGTGCCAGCAGTGAGGACAGTCTGACCATCACTGAAGCTTTCTTT | CASSEDSLTITEAFF
NA | 18 | TRBJ2-3 | TRBV4-1 | TRBD2 | TGCGCCAGCAGCCAAGGGTTTCTAGCGGGGGGGTTTCGAGATACGCAGTATTTT | CASSQGFLAGGFRDTQYF
few | 12 | TRBJ2-1 | TRBV7-2 | NA | TGTGCCAGCAGCTTAGAAAGGGGTGAGCAGTTCTTC | CASSLERGEQFF
NA | 14 | TRBJ1-6 | TRBV7-3 | TRBD1 | TGTGCCAGCAGCTTTACAGGGGCGGGATCACCCCTCCACTTT | CASSFTGAGSPLHF
NA | 15 | TRBJ2-1 | TRBV27 | NA | TGTGCCAGCGTTTCACAGGGGGGGTCTTCGAATGAGCAGTTCTTC | CASVSQGGSSNEQFF
NA | 19 | TRBJ2-1 | TRBV27 | TRBD2 | TGTGCCAGCAGTTTGCGCGGACTAGCGGGGGGCCTCTCCTACAATGAGCAGTTCTTC | CASSLRGLAGGLSYNEQFF
NA | 15 | TRBJ1-4 | TRBV7-3 | NA | TGTGCCAGCAGCCGACATAGAACCAGATCTGAAAAACTGTTTTTT | CASSRHRTRSEKLFF
NA | 15 | TRBJ1-6 | TRBV7-9 | NA | TGTGCCAGCAGCTCGTATAGTGCGGATAATTCACCCCTCCACTTT | CASSSYSADNSPLHF
NA | 14 | TRBJ2-7 | TRBV5-1 | TRBD2 | TGCGCCAGCAACCAGCGGGGCAGCTCCTACGAGCAGTACTTC | CASNQRGSSYEQYF
NA | 18 | TRBJ2-5 | TRBV27 | TRBD2 | TGTGCCAGCAGTTTTAAGGGACTAGCGGGGGGGCTGGCGGAGACCCAGTACTTC | CASSFKGLAGGLAETQYF
NA | 15 | TRBJ2-1 | TRBV6-1 | TRBD2 | TGTGCCAGCAGTGGGTCCCGGGACTATTACAATGAGCAGTTCTTC | CASSGSRDYYNEQFF
NA | 15 | TRBJ1-1 | TRBV13 | TRBD1 | TGTGCCAGCAGCTCGGGGGACAGGCCGTTCACTGAAGCTTTCTTT | CASSSGDRPFTEAFF
NA | 15 | TRBJ2-7 | TRBV7-2 | TRBD1 | TGTGCCAGCAGCACCCGACAGGGGCCCTCCTACGAGCAGTACTTC | CASSTRQGPSYEQYF
NA | 13 | TRBJ1-2 | TRBV29-1 | NA | TGCAGCGTTGAGAAAGGGGGGGGCTATGGCTACACCTTC | CSVEKGGGYGYTF
NA | 16 | TRBJ2-6 | TRBV5-1 | NA | TGCGCCAGCAGCTTGTTTTCCCTACCTGGGGCCAACGTCCTGACTTTC | CASSLFSLPGANVLTF
NA | 15 | TRBJ1-4 | TRBV10-3 | NA | TGTGCCATCAGTGAAGGTGTAGGGCGGGAAGAAAAACTGTTTTTT | CAISEGVGREEKLFF
NA | 18 | TRBJ2-3 | TRBV7-9 | TRBD2 | TGTGCCAGCAGTTATCCCCCACGACTAGCGGGTATTCGAGATACGCAGTATTTT | CASSYPPRLAGIRDTQYF
once | 18 | TRBJ2-1 | TRBV4-1 | TRBD2 | TGCGCCAGCAGCCAAGAACTCTCCGCTAGCGGAGCCCCTCCTGAGCAGTTCTTC | CASSQELSASGAPPEQFF
few | 14 | TRBJ1-5 | TRBV28 | TRBD1 | TGTGCCAGCAGCGACAGGGGTCCCCGTCCGCCCCAGCATTTT | CASSDRGPRPPQHF
NA | 16 | TRBJ2-1 | TRBV5-6 | TRBD2 | TGTGCCAGCAAAGCGGGAGGCCCGAACTCCTACAATGAGCAGTTCTTC | CASKAGGPNSYNEQFF
NA | 16 | TRBJ1-1 | TRBV7-2 | TRBD1 | TGTGCCAGCAGCCCCGCGACAGGGGGGGTGAACACTGAAGCTTTCTTT | CASSPATGGVNTEAFF
NA | 17 | TRBJ1-6 | TRBV9 | TRBD1 | TGTGCCAGCAGCGTAGGGGAGCCGGGACAGCCTAATTCACCCCTCCACTTT | CASSVGEPGQPNSPLHF
NA | 13 | TRBJ2-7 | TRBV6-1 | NA | TGTGCCAGCAGTTTTGCCAGTACCTACGAGCAGTACTTC | CASSFASTYEQYF
NA | 15 | TRBJ2-7 | TRBV5-6 | NA | TGTGCCAGCAGCTTGCTGGGAGGCAGGTTCTACGAGCAGTACTTC | CASSLLGGRFYEQYF
NA | 15 | TRBJ1-5 | TRBV10-3 | NA | TGTGCCATCAGTGAGGGACAGCATAGCAATCAGCCCCAGCATTTT | CAISEGQHSNQPQHF